Listed below are T cell receptor beta chains from one sample, sequenced in a study of blood T cell repertoires in COVID-19. Assay used: immunoSEQ multiplex PCR; TCRdb lists only in-frame clones, some missing. The sample comprises fewer than 250,000 clones, around 86% of which are singletons, and 3% to 3.5% rests with the top ten. The material sequenced was peripheral blood. Every receptor here comes from a man aged 60 to 69 with acute or convalescent COVID-19. CDR3s include the opening cysteine and the closing phenylalanine or tryptophan. A D gene is named only where the DNA matches it firmly. Size is stated for part of the rows, as once, few or many counts, or as a class when the clone is expanded.

10	TRBJ1-5	NA	NA	TRBV21-1	CASNYQPQHF	TGTGCCAGCAACTATCAGCCCCAGCATTTT
14	TRBJ2-7	NA	NA	TRBV30	CAWSRGAVKDMQYF	TGTGCCTGGTCCCGCGGGGCAGTCAAGGATATGCAGTACTTC
17	TRBJ2-5	TRBD2	NA	TRBV9	CASSPRTSGGAPWTQYF	TGTGCCAGCAGCCCAAGGACTAGCGGGGGGGCCCCATGGACCCAGTACTTC
17	TRBJ1-1	NA	few	TRBV19	CASKQREGTRQNTEAFF	TGTGCCAGTAAGCAAAGGGAGGGCACTAGGCAGAACACTGAAGCTTTCTTT
15	TRBJ1-1	TRBD1	NA	TRBV9	CASSPVDRGPPEAFF	TGTGCCAGCAGCCCCGTGGACAGGGGGCCCCCTGAAGCTTTCTTT
17	TRBJ2-1	TRBD2	NA	TRBV19	CASSILSGGAGYNEQFF	TGTGCCAGTAGTATTCTTAGCGGGGGGGCTGGCTACAATGAGCAGTTCTTC
14	TRBJ1-2	NA	NA	TRBV15	CATSRDRGVGGYTF	TGTGCCACCAGCAGAGACAGGGGAGTGGGTGGCTACACCTTC
14	TRBJ1-2	NA	NA	TRBV14	CASSQEAETGGYTF	TGTGCCAGCAGCCAAGAGGCCGAAACGGGTGGCTACACCTTC
15	TRBJ2-7	TRBD1	NA	TRBV6-5	CASSYPGQESYEQYF	TGTGCCAGCAGTTACCCGGGACAGGAGTCCTACGAGCAGTACTTC
16	TRBJ1-6	TRBD1	NA	TRBV7-9	CASSEQGYDYNSPLHF	TGTGCCAGCAGCGAACAGGGGTATGACTATAATTCACCCCTCCACTTT
16	TRBJ1-5	TRBD1	once	TRBV6-4	CAINPGQKYSNQPQHF	TGTGCCATCAACCCGGGACAGAAATATAGCAATCAGCCCCAGCATTTT
14	TRBJ2-1	TRBD1	NA	TRBV6-2/TRBV6-3	CASSSNRGPVEQFF	TGTGCCAGCAGTTCCAACAGGGGCCCGGTTGAGCAGTTCTTC
16	TRBJ1-6	NA	NA	TRBV7-9	CASSPRGGPNNSPLHF	TGTGCCAGCAGCCCCCGAGGGGGACCTAATAATTCACCCCTCCACTTT
18	TRBJ2-7	TRBD2	NA	TRBV5-4	CASSPALLAGAQLYEQYF	TGTGCCAGCAGCCCTGCTTTACTAGCGGGGGCCCAACTCTACGAGCAGTACTTC
12	TRBJ2-7	NA	NA	TRBV28	CASYGLPHEQYF	TGTGCCAGCTACGGACTGCCCCACGAGCAGTACTTC
14	TRBJ1-1	NA	once	TRBV16	CASSQWHQNTEAFF	TGTGCCAGCAGCCAATGGCACCAGAACACTGAAGCTTTCTTT
16	TRBJ1-6	TRBD1	NA	TRBV5-1	CASSLGGGKGNSPLHF	TGCGCCAGCAGCTTGGGAGGGGGCAAAGGTAATTCACCCCTCCACTTT
12	TRBJ2-7	NA	NA	TRBV19	CASGEWGREQYF	TGTGCCAGCGGGGAGTGGGGTCGGGAGCAGTACTTC
14	TRBJ2-5	NA	NA	TRBV9	CASSAGTRGETQYF	TGTGCCAGCAGCGCGGGGACAAGAGGAGAGACCCAGTACTTC
13	TRBJ2-1	NA	few	TRBV7-9	CASSLAGANEQFF	TGTGCCAGCAGCTTGGCGGGGGCGAATGAGCAGTTCTTC